The T cell receptor (beta chain) under discussion was sequenced for a study of cytomegalovirus exposure and HLA in healthy donors. Study-level findings and limits: Accounts indicate the classifier identified cytomegalovirus status with strong specificity and sensitivity. Exclusion applied to some V segments, including TRBV6-2 and TRBV6-3, as they were indistinguishable.

Primers for the PCR totalled 60 Vbeta and 13 Jbeta. TCRdb's table, derived via immunoSEQ multiplex PCR, lists solely in-frame clones and lacks some. Of some 170,000 clones listed, 65% to 80% are singletons. Germline V gene lookup returns CDR1 MDHEN and CDR2 SYDVKM. Trimming stripped 5 bases from V and 9 bases from J, with 11 bases between. The CDR3 has 12 residues. On this clone: Its antigen is currently unknown.

The material sequenced was PBMCs. This chain joins TRBV28 and TRBJ2-4; D unresolved. This sequence originates from a man between 40 and 49 years old in good health and CMV-seronegative. Written as DNA, the CDR3 is TGTGCCAGCAGTCCATCGAACTTCATTCAGTACTTC. Translating gives CASSPSNFIQYF.